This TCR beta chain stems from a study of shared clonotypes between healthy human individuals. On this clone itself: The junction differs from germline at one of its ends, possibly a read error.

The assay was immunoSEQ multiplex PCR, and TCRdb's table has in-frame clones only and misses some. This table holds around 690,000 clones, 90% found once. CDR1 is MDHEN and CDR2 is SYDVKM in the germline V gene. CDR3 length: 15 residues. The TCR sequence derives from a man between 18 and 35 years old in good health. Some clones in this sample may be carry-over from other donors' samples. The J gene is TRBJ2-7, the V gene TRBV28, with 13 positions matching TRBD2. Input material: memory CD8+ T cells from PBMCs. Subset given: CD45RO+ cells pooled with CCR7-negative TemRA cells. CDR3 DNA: TGTGCCAGCAGTCTATGGACTAGCGGGAGCTACGAGCAGTACTTC. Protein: CASSLWTSGSYEQYF.